This TCR beta chain is drawn from a study of cytomegalovirus exposure and HLA in healthy donors. Amplification used 60 Vbeta primers and 13 Jbeta primers. The table came from immunoSEQ multiplex PCR; TCRdb's copy has only in-frame clones and leaves some out. The sample carries approximately 73,000 clones, about 60% recorded once. Trimming removed 5 bases from V and 5 bases from J, with 24 bases in between. Germline V lookup: CDR1 SGHTA, CDR2 FQGTGA. The CDR3 totals 17 residues. This clone appeared a single time. The sequence was obtained from a man aged 30-40 years in good health and CMV-seropositive. The chain has TRBV7-3 and TRBJ1-1; tentative D call: TRBD1 (6 bases). The sample comprised PBMCs. CDR3: CASSKSTLQGPGTEAFF. The CDR3 bases are TGTGCCAGCAGCAAGTCCACTTTACAGGGCCCTGGGACTGAAGCTTTCTTT.